This T cell receptor beta chain is drawn from a study of shared clonotypes between healthy human individuals. CDR1 MDHEN and CDR2 SYDVKM come from the germline V gene. V lost 4 bases and J lost 6; bases outside the gene matches: 7. The CDR3 runs 14 residues. Some clones are missing from TCRdb's copy, which holds only in-frame ones; the method was immunoSEQ multiplex PCR. The sample carries about 2.4 million clones, 93% recorded once. This clone appeared a single time. Sequenced material: naive CD4+ T cells from PBMCs. Subset defined: CD45RA+ positively selected. The origin of this receptor is a man aged 18 to 29 in good health. Some clones in this sample may be carry-over from other donors' samples. J is TRBJ2-7 and V is TRBV28, with 9 nucleotides matching TRBD2. CDR3 DNA: TGTGCCAGCAGTTCAGGGACTAGCCAAGCCGAGCAGTACTTC. Its translation is CASSSGTSQAEQYF.